The rows below give T cell receptor beta chains drawn from one sample of a study of cytomegalovirus exposure and HLA in healthy donors. TCRdb's copy holds only in-frame clones and misses some; the assay was immunoSEQ multiplex PCR. This repertoire shows around 150,000 clones, roughly 76% found once; its top ten account for 3.9%. Sample: PBMCs. These receptor sequences come from a man younger than 35 in good health and CMV-seronegative. CDR3s include the opening cysteine and the closing phenylalanine or tryptophan. The D gene is left open where the match is weak. The size of a clone is reported for some rows only, either as once, few or many, or as a class for expanded clones.

D gene: NA
clone size: NA
V gene: TRBV30
J gene: TRBJ2-1
CDR3 DNA: TGTGCCTGGAGTCCAGGGATCTACAATGAGCAGTTCTTC
CDR3 protein: CAWSPGIYNEQFF

D gene: TRBD1
clone size: NA
V gene: TRBV2
J gene: TRBJ1-1
CDR3 DNA: TGTGCCAGCAGTGAAACAGGGGGCGGTTTCACTGAAGCTTTCTTT
CDR3 protein: CASSETGGGFTEAFF

D gene: NA
clone size: NA
V gene: TRBV30
J gene: TRBJ1-3
CDR3 DNA: TGTGCCTGGAGCGAGGGCTCTGGAAACACCATATATTTT
CDR3 protein: CAWSEGSGNTIYF

D gene: TRBD2
clone size: NA
V gene: TRBV30
J gene: TRBJ2-1
CDR3 DNA: TGTGCCGGGGGGACTAGCGGGACGTCATACAATGAGCAGTTCTTC
CDR3 protein: CAGGTSGTSYNEQFF

D gene: NA
clone size: NA
V gene: TRBV4-1
J gene: TRBJ2-3
CDR3 DNA: TGCGCCAGCAGCCAAGTTCACGCTAGCGCTCGCACAGATACGCAGTATTTT
CDR3 protein: CASSQVHASARTDTQYF

D gene: TRBD1
clone size: NA
V gene: TRBV5-4
J gene: TRBJ2-5
CDR3 DNA: TGTGCCAGCATGACAGGGGGAGTCGGGAAGACCCAGTACTTC
CDR3 protein: CASMTGGVGKTQYF

D gene: NA
clone size: NA
V gene: TRBV5-1
J gene: TRBJ2-2
CDR3 DNA: TGCGCCAGCAGCACTCGACAGAACACCGGGGAGCTGTTTTTT
CDR3 protein: CASSTRQNTGELFF

D gene: TRBD1
clone size: NA
V gene: TRBV11-1
J gene: TRBJ2-7
CDR3 DNA: TGTGCCAGCAGCCCCGGGACAGGATCCTACGAGCAGTACTTC
CDR3 protein: CASSPGTGSYEQYF

D gene: TRBD1
clone size: NA
V gene: TRBV27
J gene: TRBJ2-5
CDR3 DNA: TGTGCCAGCAGTTATACAGGGGGCGGAGAGACCCAGTACTTC
CDR3 protein: CASSYTGGGETQYF

D gene: NA
clone size: NA
V gene: TRBV21-1
J gene: TRBJ1-4
CDR3 DNA: TGTGCCAGCAGCAAAAGCCCGCAGGGGCAGAATAATGAAAAACTGTTTTTT
CDR3 protein: CASSKSPQGQNNEKLFF

D gene: NA
clone size: NA
V gene: TRBV15
J gene: TRBJ2-3
CDR3 DNA: TGTGCCACCAGACGGGGCGGGACTAGCACAGATACGCAGTATTTT
CDR3 protein: CATRRGGTSTDTQYF

D gene: NA
clone size: once
V gene: TRBV30
J gene: TRBJ1-5
CDR3 DNA: TGTGCCTGGAGTGTACGTGGACGGGGAATCAATCAGCCCCAGCATTTT
CDR3 protein: CAWSVRGRGINQPQHF